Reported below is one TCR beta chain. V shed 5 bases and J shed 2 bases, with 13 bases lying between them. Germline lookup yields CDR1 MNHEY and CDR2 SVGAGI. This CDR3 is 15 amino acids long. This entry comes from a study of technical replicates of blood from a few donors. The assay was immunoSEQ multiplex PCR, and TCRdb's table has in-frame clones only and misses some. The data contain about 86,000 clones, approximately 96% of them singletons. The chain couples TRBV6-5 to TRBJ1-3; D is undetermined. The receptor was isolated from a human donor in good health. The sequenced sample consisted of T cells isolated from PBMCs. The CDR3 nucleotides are TGTGCCAGCAGTCCAGACATGACCGCTGGAAACACCATATATTTT. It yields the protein CASSPDMTAGNTIYF.